This T cell receptor beta chain was recorded in a study of tumor-infiltrating lymphocytes in primary liver carcinoma. Overall study context: The study reported T1-T3 N0M0 tumors spanning 4.2 to 10 cm.

Study-level results: Top-250-clone fractions were significantly higher in tumors than in blood (p = 0.039). Tumor region pairs overlapped more than did tumor-adjacent and tumor-blood pairs. Only about 7-24% of top clones occurred in every one of the five tumor regions.

Between about 20 and 30 mg of unsorted bulk tissue served as the source from which RNA and DNA were co-extracted. To note about this clonotype: Antigen specificity is unknown.

Reverse transcription of about 500 ng total RNA with a constant-region primer produced TCR beta cDNA. Library construction for TCR beta comprised three nested multiplex PCR rounds performed with slightly modified ARM-PCR. For around 9 cycles apiece, the opening two PCR rounds ran with TRBV1-TRBV30 forward primers and a C-beta reverse primer. TCRdb analysed the multiplex PCR reads with MiXCR anew, one entry per CDR3 protein. Of some 120,000 distinct CDR3 sequences listed, 55% to 65% were seen once; the top ten hold 7% to 10%. The CDR3 spans 19 residues. Germline CDR1 and CDR2: SGHAT and FQNNGV. Trimming cost V 5 bases and J 2 bases; bases outside gene matches: 17.

The J gene is TRBJ2-1, the V gene TRBV11-2; 8 bases align to TRBD2. This TCR was recovered from a woman aged 55-70 years with primary liver carcinoma and hepatitis B virus infection. The sample taken for sequencing was liver tumor tissue from sampling region 1. Subset specified: tumor region T1, superior pole. The CDR3 spells CASSPRHISGLEAYNEQFF. The CDR3 nucleotides are TGTGCCAGCAGCCCGCGCCACATTTCGGGACTAGAGGCCTACAATGAGCAGTTCTTC.